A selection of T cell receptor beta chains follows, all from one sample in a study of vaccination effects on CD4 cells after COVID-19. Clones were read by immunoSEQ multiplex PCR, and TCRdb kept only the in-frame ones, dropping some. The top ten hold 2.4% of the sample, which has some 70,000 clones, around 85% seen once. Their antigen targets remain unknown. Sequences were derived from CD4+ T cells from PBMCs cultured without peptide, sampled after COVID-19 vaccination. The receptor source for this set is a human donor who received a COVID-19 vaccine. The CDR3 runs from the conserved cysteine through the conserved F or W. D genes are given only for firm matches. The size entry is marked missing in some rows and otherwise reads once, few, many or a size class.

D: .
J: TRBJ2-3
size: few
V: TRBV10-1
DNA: TGCGCCAGCAGTCTACAGGGTACAGATACGCAGTATTTT
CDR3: CASSLQGTDTQYF

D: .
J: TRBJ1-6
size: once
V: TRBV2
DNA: TGTGCCAGCGGTCCAGTCTGGGGGGGTGGTTCACCCCTCCACTTT
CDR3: CASGPVWGGGSPLHF

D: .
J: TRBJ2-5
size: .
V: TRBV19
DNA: TGTGCCAGTAGGGATAGGACAAACCAAGAGACCCAGTACTTC
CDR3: CASRDRTNQETQYF

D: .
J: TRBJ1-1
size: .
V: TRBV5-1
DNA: TGCGCCACCAGCTTGGGGGCCGGCTTGAACACTGAAGCTTTCTTT
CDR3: CATSLGAGLNTEAFF

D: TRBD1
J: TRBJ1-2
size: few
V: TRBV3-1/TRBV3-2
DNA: TGTGCCAGCAGCCGAGGGACAGGGAACACCTTC
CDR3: CASSRGTGNTF

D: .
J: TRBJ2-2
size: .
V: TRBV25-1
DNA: TGTGCCAGTAGATACAGGGATGACACCGGGGAGCTGTTTTTT
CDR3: CASRYRDDTGELFF

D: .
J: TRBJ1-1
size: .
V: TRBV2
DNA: TGTGCCACTACCCTGAACACTGAAGCTTTCTTT
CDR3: CATTLNTEAFF

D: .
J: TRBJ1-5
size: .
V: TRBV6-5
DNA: TGTGCCAGCCGCCCCAGGAGGGGCAATCAGCCCCAGCATTTT
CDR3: CASRPRRGNQPQHF

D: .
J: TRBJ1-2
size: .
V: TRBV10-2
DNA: TGCGCCAGCAGCCCTACTCAAGGGTCGTACTATGGCTACACCTTC
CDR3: CASSPTQGSYYGYTF

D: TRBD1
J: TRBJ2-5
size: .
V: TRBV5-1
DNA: TGCGCCAGCAGCTTGGACAGGGGCCGGATCCAAGAGACCCAGTACTTC
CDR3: CASSLDRGRIQETQYF